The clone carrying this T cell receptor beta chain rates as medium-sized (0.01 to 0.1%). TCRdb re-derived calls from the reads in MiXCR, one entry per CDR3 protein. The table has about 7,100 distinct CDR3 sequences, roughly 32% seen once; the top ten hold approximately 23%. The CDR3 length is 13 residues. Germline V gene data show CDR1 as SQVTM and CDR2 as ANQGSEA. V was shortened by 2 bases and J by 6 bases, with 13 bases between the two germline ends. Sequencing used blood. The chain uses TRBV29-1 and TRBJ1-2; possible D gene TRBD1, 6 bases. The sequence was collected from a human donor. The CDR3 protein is CSVEKQGWDGYTF. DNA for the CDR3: TGCAGCGTTGAAAAACAGGGCTGGGATGGCTACACCTTC.